The 20 T cell receptor beta chains below were found in one sample sequenced in a study of CD8+ T cells in alopecia areata. Extracted RNA was reverse transcribed into cDNA, the sequencing template. Profiled with immunoSEQ multiplex PCR; TCRdb holds only in-frame clones, not every one. The data show about 140,000 clones, with nearly 55% seen just once and approximately 15% held by the top ten. Treatment here: oral pan-JAK inhibitor, 5-10 mg twice daily. Sequencing used CD8+ T cells sorted from blood, obtained at week 4, from a patient treated with tofacitinib. Source of these receptors: a human donor with alopecia areata.

The genes are TRBV6-5 and TRBJ2-1; 11 nucleotides agree with TRBD2. The CDR3 totals 14 residues. The V and J ends lost 5 bases and 3 bases, in that order; junction bases with no gene match: 0. Looked up from germline, CDR1 is MNHEY and CDR2 is SVGAGI. CDR3 region: CASSTSGGYNEQFF. The CDR3 bases are TGTGCCAGCAGTACTAGCGGGGGCTACAATGAGCAGTTCTTC.

The sample holds a few counts of this clone. The V call is TRBV2, the J call TRBJ2-3; unclear D gene. The germline gives CDR1 SNHLY, CDR2 FYNNEI. CDR3 length equals 14 residues. The V end lost 2 bases, the J end lost 1 base, and 7 bases lay between the germline ends. DNA for the CDR3: TGTGCCAGCAGTGAAAACCCACGCACAGATACGCAGTATTTT. This gives the protein CASSENPRTDTQYF.

This clone was counted a few times. This chain uses TRBV6-5 with TRBJ1-2; tentative D call: TRBD1 (6 bases). This CDR3 has 13 residues. Germline CDR1 MNHEY, CDR2 SVGAGI. V lost 8 bases, J lost 3 bases, and 13 bases lay in between. CDR3 sequence: CASAGQGHYGYTF. CDR3 DNA sequence: TGTGCCAGCGCTGGGCAGGGGCACTATGGCTACACCTTC.

The gene calls are TRBV29-1 and TRBJ2-1, with D hard to call. Trimming removed 0 bases from V and 4 bases from J, with 4 bases in between. The CDR3 covers 12 residues. Germline CDR1 reads SQVTM; CDR2 reads ANQGSEA. As DNA, the CDR3 is TGCAGCGTTGAAGATCAATACAATGAGCAGTTCTTC. Protein: CSVEDQYNEQFF.

The V gene is TRBV11-1, the J gene TRBJ2-2; D may match TRBD1 or TRBD2 (5 bases each). CDR1 is SGHAT and CDR2 is FQDESV in the germline V gene (reference sequence). Trimming removed 3 bases from V and 0 bases from J, with 11 bases in between. This CDR3 is 16 amino acids long. DNA of the CDR3: TGTGCCAGCAGCTTCCCTGGGGGTTCGAACACCGGGGAGCTGTTTTTT. This sequence encodes CASSFPGGSNTGELFF.

The genes are TRBV30 and TRBJ2-1; 11 positions match TRBD2. The V gene end was trimmed by 3 bases and the J gene end by 2 bases; junction bases not matched to a gene: 0. Germline loops: CDR1 GTSNPN, CDR2 SVGIG (reference sequence). The CDR3 totals 14 residues. CDR3 residues: CAWRTSGAYNEQFF. As DNA, the CDR3 is TGTGCCTGGAGGACTAGCGGGGCCTACAATGAGCAGTTCTTC.

This chain links TRBV6-5 with TRBJ2-7; D may be TRBD1 or TRBD2 (5 bases each). The CDR3 extends over 16 amino acids. CDR1 and CDR2 (germline): MNHEY, SVGAGI. Trimming cost V 0 bases and J 6 bases, with 18 bases left between them. The CDR3: CASSYSRPSREIEQYF. CDR3 nucleotide sequence: TGTGCCAGCAGTTACTCGCGACCTTCCAGGGAGATCGAGCAGTACTTC.

This clone was seen more than once but under ten times. The chain has TRBV2 and TRBJ2-7, with 7 bases identical to TRBD1. Germline CDR1 and CDR2: SNHLY and FYNNEI. The CDR3 is 14 residues long. V gave up 8 bases and J gave up 1 base; unmatched junction bases: 8. The DNA for the CDR3 is TGTGCCAGCTGGGACAGCCAAAGGTCCTACGAGCAGTACTTC. The encoded protein is CASWDSQRSYEQYF. Together with reference TRBV2 and TRBJ2-7, the CDR3 gives the full variable domain: EPEVTQTPSHQVTQMGQEVILRCVPISNHLYFYWYRQILGQKVEFLVSFYNNEISEKSEIFDDQFSVERPDGSNFTLKIRSTKLEDSAMYFCASWDSQRSYEQYFGPGTRLTVT.

This clone appeared once. The chain carries TRBV27 and TRBJ2-3; D gene ambiguous. The CDR3 extends over 13 amino acids. V gave up 2 bases and J gave up 7 bases, with 10 bases separating them. CDR1 is MNHEY and CDR2 is SMNVEV in the germline V gene (reference sequence). The CDR3 protein is CASSLPRQHTQYF. CDR3 nucleotides: TGTGCCAGCAGTTTACCCCGGCAACATACGCAGTATTTT.

This clone was found once. CDR3 sequence: CASSLLEGGEAFF. CDR3 DNA: TGTGCCAGCAGCTTATTGGAGGGGGGTGAAGCTTTCTTT. The chain combines TRBV7-8 with TRBJ1-1; tentative D call: TRBD1 (6 bases). V dropped 2 bases and J dropped 7 bases, with 11 bases sitting between them. Per germline, CDR1 SGHVS and CDR2 FQNEAQ. The CDR3 totals 13 residues. Complete variable domain (other parts from reference TRBV7-8 and TRBJ1-1): GAGVSQSPRYKVAKRGQDVALRCDPISGHVSLFWYQQALGQGPEFLTYFQNEAQLDKSGLPSDRFFAERPEGSVSTLKIQRTQQEDSAVYLCASSLLEGGEAFFGQGTRLTVV.

This clone occurred a few times. This rearrangement joins TRBV7-8 to TRBJ1-1; 10 bases map to TRBD1. J lost 6 bases, V lost 0 bases, and 7 bases had no gene match. Germline CDR1 is SGHVS and CDR2 is FQNEAQ. This CDR3 comprises 16 residues. CDR3 protein: CASSLALTGGFAEAFF. Written as DNA, the CDR3 is TGTGCCAGCAGCTTAGCGTTGACAGGGGGCTTCGCTGAAGCTTTCTTT.

A few counts support this clone. The chain recombines TRBV7-2 with TRBJ2-4; possibly TRBD1 for D (5 bases). This CDR3 has 16 amino acids. Germline CDR1 and CDR2: SGHTA and FQGNSA. Trimming left V 0 bases short and J 0 bases short, with 9 bases between. The CDR3: CASSLASQGAKNIQYF. CDR3 nucleotide sequence: TGTGCCAGCAGCTTAGCCAGCCAGGGAGCCAAAAACATTCAGTACTTC.

The CDR3 DNA follows: TGTGCCTGGATAGGGAAAAGCTCTGGAAACACCATATATTTT. Translation: CAWIGKSSGNTIYF. The chain uses TRBV30 and TRBJ1-3; unclear D gene. This CDR3 is 14 amino acids long. The germline V gene encodes CDR1 GTSNPN and CDR2 SVGIG (reference sequence). Trimming took off 4 bases at V and 0 bases at J, with 10 bases between the two ends.

J is TRBJ1-4 and V is TRBV4-1, with unresolved D. V was trimmed by 1 base and J by 7 bases, leaving 7 bases between them. Germline V gene data show CDR1 as MGHRA and CDR2 as YSYEKL. CDR3 length: 13 residues. CDR3 sequence (DNA): TGCGCCAGCAGCCAAGTCCGGGCTGAAAAACTGTTTTTT. It translates to CASSQVRAEKLFF.

This CDR3 is CASSPPGTGANTDTQYF. CDR3 DNA sequence: TGTGCCAGCAGCCCTCCCGGGACAGGGGCTAACACAGATACGCAGTATTTT. J is TRBJ2-3 and V is TRBV4-2, with 10 positions matching TRBD1. This CDR3 spans 17 amino acids. Looked up from germline, CDR1 is LGHNA and CDR2 is YNFKEQ. The V segment lost 4 bases and the J segment 2 bases; nucleotides outside the gene matches: 9.

The chain carries TRBV29-1 and TRBJ2-3, with 7 bases identical to TRBD1. The length of the CDR3 is 13 residues. The V gene end was trimmed by 4 bases and the J gene end by 4 bases; junction bases not matched to a gene: 5. Germline V lookup: CDR1 SQVTM, CDR2 ANQGSEA. The CDR3 reads CSVVRQGADTQYF. The CDR3 DNA follows: TGCAGCGTTGTCCGGCAGGGGGCAGATACGCAGTATTTT.

There are a few counts of this clone. The rearrangement joins TRBV5-4 to TRBJ2-3, with 15 bases identical to TRBD2. This CDR3 is 16 amino acids long. CDR1 is SGHNT, CDR2 YYREEE, per germline (reference sequence). J lost 2 bases, V lost 4 bases, and 2 bases had no gene match. The CDR3 protein is CASSRTSGGATDTQYF. The DNA for the CDR3 is TGTGCCAGCAGCCGGACTAGCGGGGGGGCCACAGATACGCAGTATTTT.

This clone was picked up one time. For the CDR3, the DNA is TGCAGCGTTCACCGGACAGTTCCCAAGATCTACGAGCAGTACTTC. Its protein is CSVHRTVPKIYEQYF. V usage is TRBV29-1 and J usage is TRBJ2-7; perhaps TRBD1 as D (6 bases). The CDR3 totals 15 residues. The V end was cut by 5 bases, the J end by 3 bases, with 20 bases between. Germline V gene data show CDR1 as SQVTM and CDR2 as ANQGSEA.

V gene TRBV4-3 combines with J gene TRBJ2-1, with 8 positions matching TRBD1. Trimming cost V 0 bases and J 6 bases; bases outside gene matches: 7. Germline lookup yields CDR1 LGHNA and CDR2 YSLEER. The CDR3 loop spans 16 amino acids. CDR3 amino acids: CASSQDQGASSNEQFF. The CDR3, as DNA: TGCGCCAGCAGCCAAGATCAGGGGGCCAGTAGCAATGAGCAGTTCTTC.

This rearrangement joins TRBV27 to TRBJ2-1; the match to TRBD2 covers 7 bases. CDR1 and CDR2 from the germline V gene are MNHEY and SMNVEV (reference sequence). The CDR3 extends over 13 amino acids. The V and J ends lost 7 bases and 6 bases, in that order; junction bases with no gene match: 6. The CDR3, as DNA: TGTGCCAGCACCCGCCCGGGGGGCAATGAGCAGTTCTTC. Translated: CASTRPGGNEQFF.